The 23 T cell receptor beta chains reported below all come from one sample, sequenced in a study of response to subunit inactivated influenza vaccine (dated by TCRdb to the late 2010s). The library was produced with RT-PCR. The instrument was an Illumina HiSeq 2500. Using fastp at Q25 and MiXCR, TCRdb reprocessed the public reads and kept productive beta chains. Rows matching on CDR3 protein sequence are summarized as one entry with the most common DNA and genes. Recorded for this sample are roughly 540,000 distinct CDR3 sequences; around 21% of them occurred a single time. In total, the top ten clones hold 2.5% to 3.5% of the sample. The same sample was also used in a study of T cells expressing NK-cell markers. As that second study puts it: The TCR beta cDNA libraries were made using 5'RACE template switching, a step that added both a universal primer site and unique molecular identifiers.

The source material was CD4+ T cells sorted from PBMCs, sampled 11 to 12 days after vaccination. These receptors were obtained from a man aged 45-65 years who received an inactivated influenza vaccine. Donor details come from another sample of the same person, matched by shared clones.

In its sample, this clonotype was seen once. Here the CDR3 reads CASRPGQGGIKGKNIQYF. In nucleotides, the CDR3 is TGTGCCAGTAGGCCGGGACAGGGTGGAATTAAAGGCAAAAACATTCAGTACTTC. The rearrangement uses TRBV19 and TRBJ2-4, with 9 bases matching TRBD1. Germline lookup yields CDR1 LNHDA and CDR2 SQIVND (reference sequence). Trimming cost V 6 bases and J 3 bases; bases outside gene matches: 15. The CDR3 is 18 residues long.

This clonotype was seen only a few times. This rearrangement joins TRBV24-1 to TRBJ2-3; possible D gene TRBD1, 5 bases. Germline values: CDR1 KGHDR, CDR2 SFDVKD. Trimming shortened V by 1 base and J by 4 bases, and 8 bases separated the two germline ends. This CDR3 region has 14 residues. This CDR3 is CATSDFQGSDTQYF. In DNA, the CDR3 is TGTGCCACCAGTGATTTCCAGGGTTCAGATACGCAGTATTTT.

The CDR3 sequence: CASSYSAPGELFF. The CDR3, as DNA: TGTGCCAGCAGTTACTCGGCGCCCGGGGAGCTGTTTTTT. This sequence joins TRBV6-2 or TRBV6-3 and TRBJ2-2, with D hard to call. V gave up 0 bases and J gave up 6 bases, with 5 bases separating them. This CDR3 contains 13 residues. Germline CDR1 reads MNHEY; CDR2 reads SVGEGT.

This clonotype has only a few counts. The chain links TRBV4-1 to TRBJ2-3, with D perhaps TRBD1 (6 bases). This CDR3 spans 15 amino acids. Germline CDR1 reads MGHRA; CDR2 reads YSYEKL. V was clipped by 1 base and J by 5 bases, with 13 bases between them. CDR3 in amino acids: CASSQGLGAGDTQYF. The CDR3 DNA reads as TGCGCCAGCAGCCAAGGACTGGGGGCTGGAGATACGCAGTATTTT.

The chain joins TRBV7-2 to TRBJ2-5, with unresolved D. V was shortened by 3 bases and J by 0 bases, with 17 bases between the two germline ends. Germline V CDR1 and CDR2: SGHTA, FQGNSA. The CDR3 has 17 residues. In DNA form, the CDR3 reads TGTGCCAGCAGCTTTTTCGTTCTAGTCGGGTACCAAGAGACCCAGTACTTC. The encoded protein is CASSFFVLVGYQETQYF. Supplemented by reference TRBV7-2 and TRBJ2-5, the full variable domain reads GAGVSQSPSNKVTEKGKDVELRCDPISGHTALYWYRQSLGQGLEFLIYFQGNSAPDKSGLPSDRFSAERTGGSVSTLTIQRTQQEDSAVYLCASSFFVLVGYQETQYFGPGTRLLVL.

Only a few counts were recorded for this clonotype. The rearrangement uses TRBV9 and TRBJ2-2; D ambiguous. Trimming took 2 bases from V and 6 from J, leaving 8 bases between them. Germline values: CDR1 SGDLS, CDR2 YYNGEE. The CDR3 totals 13 residues. This chain's CDR3 is CASSVMVSGELFF. CDR3 bases: TGTGCCAGCAGCGTGATGGTCTCCGGGGAGCTGTTTTTT.

This clonotype was seen only a few times. The V and J genes are TRBV6-1 and TRBJ2-4; a weak D match, TRBD2 (5 bases). Germline lookup yields CDR1 MNHNS and CDR2 SASEGT. The CDR3 totals 15 residues. Trimming took 6 bases from V and 8 from J, leaving 20 bases between them. CDR3 region: CASSPLGGLGDIQYF. Here the CDR3 DNA reads TGTGCCAGCAGCCCCCTTGGCGGGCTCGGGGACATTCAGTACTTC.

This clonotype came up a few times. V gene TRBV11-2 combines with J gene TRBJ2-5; TRBD2 is a possible D gene (6 bases). There are 15 residues in the CDR3. V was shortened by 4 bases and J by 5 bases, with 17 bases between the two germline ends. Looked up from germline, CDR1 is SGHAT and CDR2 is FQNNGV. The CDR3 DNA is TGTGCCAGCAGCTCCTTGGGTCCTGGGGGGGAGACCCAGTACTTC. It translates to CASSSLGPGGETQYF.

The V call is TRBV23-1, the J call TRBJ1-6; a weak D match, TRBD1 (5 bases). TRBV23-1 is filed as an ORF, its function uncertain. V dropped 2 bases and J dropped 7 bases, with 12 bases sitting between them. The CDR3 runs 15 residues. The CDR3: CASSQQDTTNSPLHF. CDR3 DNA: TGCGCCAGCAGTCAACAGGACACCACGAATTCACCCCTCCACTTT.

In this sample, this clonotype turned up a few times. The V and J genes are TRBV5-1 and TRBJ2-7, with D unresolved. CDR3 length: 15 amino acids. V lost 1 base, J lost 2 bases, and 13 bases lay in between. In germline, CDR1 is SGHRS, CDR2 YFSETQ. The CDR3 reads CASSLFGEPTYEQYF. The DNA of the CDR3 is TGCGCCAGCAGCTTGTTCGGCGAACCCACCTACGAGCAGTACTTC.

The chain is built from TRBV18 and TRBJ2-7; D is undetermined. V lost 0 bases and J lost 4, with 10 bases in between. The germline CDR1 and CDR2 sequences are KGHSH and LQKENI. The CDR3 length is 14 residues. CDR3 residues: CASSPPNRRYEQYF. The CDR3 coding sequence is TGTGCCAGCTCACCACCAAATCGGCGGTACGAGCAGTACTTC.

This clonotype was observed a few times. The rearrangement joins TRBV11-2 to TRBJ2-1; 7 positions agree with TRBD1. CDR1 and CDR2 from the germline V gene are SGHAT and FQNNGV. The CDR3 covers 13 residues. The V and J ends lost 6 bases and 6 bases, in that order; junction bases with no gene match: 5. CDR3 amino acids: CASSQDRLNEQFF. CDR3 DNA: TGTGCCAGCAGTCAGGACAGGCTCAATGAGCAGTTCTTC.

The rearrangement joins TRBV2 to TRBJ2-7; TRBD1 matches at 8 bases. Trimming took 4 bases from V and 3 from J; bases not matched to a gene: 8. This CDR3 has 15 residues. CDR1 and CDR2 (germline): SNHLY, FYNNEI. The CDR3 region has the DNA TGTGCCAGCAGTGCCGGACAGGGTACTGTCTACGAGCAGTACTTC. Residues: CASSAGQGTVYEQYF. Full variable domain (rest looked up from reference TRBV2 and TRBJ2-7): EPEVTQTPSHQVTQMGQEVILRCVPISNHLYFYWYRQILGQKVEFLVSFYNNEISEKSEIFDDQFSVERPDGSNFTLKIRSTKLEDSAMYFCASSAGQGTVYEQYFGPGTRLTVT.

The chain carries TRBV20-1 and TRBJ2-3, with 8 positions matching TRBD2. The CDR3 totals 17 residues. V shed 0 bases, J shed 4 bases, and the junction held 12 bases outside the gene matches. The germline V gene has CDR1 DFQATT and CDR2 SNEGSKA (reference sequence). CDR3 loop: CSARDHGSGISADTQYF. The CDR3 DNA reads as TGCAGTGCTAGAGATCACGGTAGCGGGATATCGGCAGATACGCAGTATTTT.

This clonotype was seen just once. This sequence joins TRBV5-4 and TRBJ2-2; D is uncertain. The V end was cut by 4 bases, the J end by 0 bases, with 16 bases between. This CDR3 spans 17 amino acids. The germline V gene encodes CDR1 SGHNT and CDR2 YYREEE (reference sequence). CDR3: CASSPSGHPSNTGELFF. The CDR3 bases are TGTGCCAGCAGCCCGAGTGGTCATCCGTCGAACACCGGGGAGCTGTTTTTT. The variable domain in full, completed from reference TRBV5-4 and TRBJ2-2, reads ETGVTQSPTHLIKTRGQQVTLRCSSQSGHNTVSWYQQALGQGPQFIFQYYREEENGRGNFPPRFSGLQFPNYSSELNVNALELDDSALYLCASSPSGHPSNTGELFFGEGSRLTVL.

V is TRBV4-3 and J is TRBJ1-2; 10 nucleotides match TRBD1. The ends lost 2 bases at V and 5 bases at J; junction bases unmatched: 20. CDR3 size: 20 residues. The germline gives CDR1 LGHNA, CDR2 YSLEER. The CDR3 reads CASSQLTNGQGGYQNYGYTF. In DNA, the CDR3 is TGCGCCAGCAGCCAACTTACAAATGGACAGGGGGGCTACCAGAATTATGGCTACACCTTC.

This clonotype appeared a single time. The genes are TRBV7-2 and TRBJ1-5; D remains ambiguous. V dropped 2 bases and J dropped 9 bases, with 11 bases sitting between them. The CDR3 runs to 13 residues. In germline, CDR1 is SGHTA, CDR2 FQGNSA. This CDR3 is CASSLNEVGPQHF. The CDR3 coding sequence is TGTGCCAGCAGCTTAAACGAGGTAGGGCCCCAGCATTTT.

The genes are TRBV12-3 or TRBV12-4 and TRBJ2-5; D is perhaps TRBD2 (5 bases). The CDR3 runs 14 residues. V was clipped by 6 bases and J by 5 bases, with 16 bases between them. In DNA, the CDR3 is TGTGCCAGCAGCCCCGGGAAGCTTAAGGAGACCCAGTACTTC. Protein product: CASSPGKLKETQYF.

The chain links TRBV12-3 or TRBV12-4 to TRBJ2-1; 14 nucleotides align to TRBD2. V dropped 3 bases and J dropped 7; count of bases not matched to a gene: 2. This CDR3 has 15 amino acids. The CDR3 protein is CASSFGTSGGNEQFF. The CDR3 DNA reads TGTGCCAGCAGTTTTGGGACTAGCGGGGGAAATGAGCAGTTCTTC.

Remarks on this clonotype: One junction end disagrees with the germline gene, perhaps due to a read error. The chain links TRBV7-2 to TRBJ2-7, with D perhaps matching TRBD2 (6 bases). The CDR3 length is 14 residues. Germline-derived CDR1 and CDR2 are SGHTA and FQGNSA. The CDR3 DNA reads TGTTCCAGCAGCTCCTGGACTAACCCATACGAGCAGTACTTC. Protein: CSSSSWTNPYEQYF.

This chain connects TRBV20-1 to TRBJ1-5; D not certain. V shed 6 bases and J shed 4 bases, with 16 bases lying between them. Looked up from germline, CDR1 is DFQATT and CDR2 is SNEGSKA (reference sequence). The CDR3 runs to 14 residues. CDR3 sequence reads: CSASSGRLNQPQHF. For the CDR3, the DNA is TGCAGTGCATCGTCTGGGAGGTTAAATCAGCCCCAGCATTTT.

This clonotype was observed a handful of times. This may stem from a read error, because a much larger clone lies one nucleotide away. CDR3 in DNA: TGTGCCAGCAGCTCCGGGACAGGGTCAGATACGCAGTATTTT. This gives the protein CASSSGTGSDTQYF. The V and J genes are TRBV7-9 and TRBJ2-3, with 9 bases matching TRBD1. With 4 bases clipped from V and 4 bases from J, the junction kept 3 bases outside the gene matches. This CDR3 is 14 amino acids long. In germline, CDR1 is SEHNR, CDR2 FQNEAQ (reference sequence).

This clonotype has more than one count but fewer than ten. This rearrangement joins TRBV6-1 to TRBJ2-2, with TRBD1 matching over 7 bases. V gave up 7 bases and J gave up 1 base; unmatched junction bases: 12. In germline, CDR1 is MNHNS, CDR2 SASEGT. The CDR3 sequence is 17 residues long. CDR3 region: CASTPRQGVLNTGELFF. The CDR3 DNA is TGTGCCAGCACCCCGAGGCAGGGGGTCCTGAACACCGGGGAGCTGTTTTTT.